Listed here are 11 T cell receptor beta chains from one sample, sequenced in a study of T cells after yellow fever vaccination. MiXCR, run by TCRdb on the 5' RACE reads, gives a single entry per CDR3 protein. The table includes a few hundred thousand distinct CDR3 sequences, under 15% detected once. Sample: CD4+ T cells sorted from PBMCs, taken 15 days after the yellow fever booster vaccination. The receptors derive from a man aged 18 to 30 who received the YFV17D yellow fever vaccine.

This clonotype appeared a few times. This chain links TRBV25-1 with TRBJ1-2, with unresolved D. With 2 bases removed from V and 8 bases from J, the gap between germline ends came to 18 bases. Germline loops: CDR1 MGHDK, CDR2 SYGVNS. This CDR3 spans 15 amino acids. The CDR3 loop reads CASSEVGRGGRGYTF. As DNA, the CDR3 is TGTGCCAGCAGTGAAGTCGGCCGCGGAGGCCGGGGCTACACCTTC.

This clonotype showed up just a few times. Here the CDR3 DNA reads TGTGCCAGCAGGTTGACTAGTTGGGAGACCCAGTACTTC. Protein sequence: CASRLTSWETQYF. The chain employs TRBV5-5 and TRBJ2-5; D is possibly TRBD2 (6 bases). Looked up from germline, CDR1 is SGHKS and CDR2 is YYEKEE (reference sequence). The V gene lost 5 bases and the J gene lost 5 bases, with 13 bases spanning the gap. The CDR3 is 13 residues long.

The chain couples TRBV6-2 or TRBV6-3 to TRBJ1-2; D is ambiguous. Germline V gene sequence: CDR1 MNHEY, CDR2 SVGEGT. The V gene lost 6 bases and the J gene lost 0 bases, with 14 bases spanning the gap. The CDR3 consists of 15 residues. CDR3 DNA: TGTGCCAGCAGCCTCGGTGGCGGAGCTAACTATGGCTACACCTTC. It yields the protein CASSLGGGANYGYTF.

The chain joins TRBV10-3 to TRBJ1-6, with unresolved D. V was trimmed by 3 bases and J by 5 bases, leaving 11 bases between them. The CDR3 has 15 residues. Germline CDR1 ENHRY, CDR2 SYGVKD. CDR3 loop: CAISDRGQNNSPLHF. In nucleotides, the CDR3 is TGTGCCATCAGTGACAGAGGGCAGAATAATTCACCCCTCCACTTT.

This clonotype has only a few counts. The chain links TRBV18 to TRBJ1-1; a possible D gene is TRBD1 (5 bases). Deletions cut 4 bases from V and 1 base from J, with 7 bases between. CDR1 KGHSH and CDR2 LQKENI come from the germline V gene. CDR3 length: 13 amino acids. The CDR3 spells CASSRGRNTEAFF. CDR3 nucleotides: TGTGCCAGCTCACGGGGACGGAACACTGAAGCTTTCTTT.

This chain connects TRBV7-2 to TRBJ1-2; D is unclear. Germline-derived CDR1 and CDR2 are SGHTA and FQGNSA. The CDR3 sequence is 16 residues long. The V and J ends lost 1 base and 0 bases respectively, with 12 bases between them. The CDR3 nucleotides read TGTGCCAGCAGCTTAGAAGGACCGTCAGCTAACTATGGCTACACCTTC. Its translation: CASSLEGPSANYGYTF.

The rearrangement links TRBV29-1 to TRBJ2-5, with 11 positions matching TRBD2. The germline V gene encodes CDR1 SQVTM and CDR2 ANQGSEA. V lost 2 bases and J lost 4; bases outside the gene matches: 0. This CDR3 spans 13 amino acids. The CDR3: CSVETSGGETQYF. CDR3 sequence (DNA): TGCAGCGTTGAAACTAGCGGGGGAGAGACCCAGTACTTC.

This clonotype was counted a few times. The rearrangement joins TRBV4-2 to TRBJ2-6, with 8 nucleotides matching TRBD1. Germline values: CDR1 LGHNA, CDR2 YNFKEQ. This CDR3 is 17 amino acids long. The V gene end was trimmed by 5 bases and the J gene end by 1 base; junction bases not matched to a gene: 7. The CDR3 sequence: CASSSGTGVSGANVLTF. The CDR3 nucleotides are TGTGCCAGCAGCTCCGGGACAGGCGTATCTGGGGCCAACGTCCTGACTTTC.

The chain uses TRBV12-5 and TRBJ1-1, with D possibly TRBD1 on 5 matching bases. The ends were cut back, 0 bases at V and 8 bases at J, with 16 bases in the middle. Germline lookup yields CDR1 LGHNT and CDR2 FRNRAP. CDR3 length: 15 amino acids. The CDR3 here is CASGLVVTGTPEAFF. As DNA, the CDR3 is TGTGCTAGTGGTTTGGTGGTGACCGGGACCCCGGAAGCTTTCTTT.

V usage is TRBV6-4 and J usage is TRBJ2-7, with TRBD2 matching over 9 bases. V gave up 6 bases and J gave up 5 bases; unmatched junction bases: 23. The CDR3 has 19 amino acids. Germline CDR1 is MRHNA and CDR2 is SNTAGT. In DNA, the CDR3 is TGTGCCAGCAGGTCATCGTTTAGGGGGAAAGTAGCGGGGGTAAACGAGCAGTACGTC. Amino acids: CASRSSFRGKVAGVNEQYV.

In this sample, this clonotype turned up a few times. The chain recombines TRBV4-2 with TRBJ2-1, with TRBD2 matching 10 bases. Germline CDR1 LGHNA, CDR2 YNFKEQ. This CDR3 has 15 amino acids. Trimming at V came to 4 bases and at J to 7 bases, leaving 7 bases not matched to a gene. The CDR3 nucleotides are TGTGCCAGCAGCCCGCCTCAGCGGGGGGGAAATGAGCAGTTCTTC. Translation gives CASSPPQRGGNEQFF.